Presented here are 28 T cell receptor beta chains from one specimen sequenced in a study of T-cell memory formation after mild COVID-19. Each CDR3 protein gets one entry after TCRdb re-called the 5' RACE reads with MiXCR. Among tens of thousands of distinct CDR3 sequences listed, 10% to 15% were seen once. Sequencing was carried out using PBMCs or a T cell subset sorted from them (not recorded which). These receptors all come from an adult woman who had mild COVID-19 (a few samples of this study predate the infection). Cell type and time point are not known.

J is TRBJ2-5 and V is TRBV12-3 or TRBV12-4, with TRBD2 matching over 7 bases. This CDR3 contains 15 residues. Trimming removed 2 bases from V and 3 bases from J; junction bases left unmatched: 6. The CDR3: CASSLRGLAEETQYF. CDR3 DNA: TGTGCCAGCAGTTTACGAGGGCTAGCGGAAGAGACCCAGTACTTC.

The chain uses TRBV5-1 and TRBJ1-4; D is ambiguous. The germline gives CDR1 SGHRS, CDR2 YFSETQ. Trimming removed 4 bases from V and 0 bases from J, with 10 bases in between. There are 15 residues in the CDR3. Here the CDR3 DNA reads TGCGCCAGCAGCAAGGAGGGAGCAACTAATGAAAAACTGTTTTTT. Amino acids: CASSKEGATNEKLFF.

The chain employs TRBV29-1 and TRBJ2-7, with TRBD2 identical over 8 bases. The CDR3 sequence is 14 residues long. Germline CDR1 is SQVTM and CDR2 is ANQGSEA. After removal of 6 bases from V and 4 bases from J, the junction contained 11 bases not matched to a gene. The CDR3 coding sequence is TGCAGCGTCACTAAACGGGGGGGCCTGTACGAGCAGTACTTC. It encodes CSVTKRGGLYEQYF.

The rearrangement uses TRBV4-3 and TRBJ2-1, with D perhaps matching TRBD2 (6 bases). V lost 0 bases to trimming and J lost 4 bases, with 16 bases between them. Germline V lookup: CDR1 LGHNA, CDR2 YSLEER. CDR3 length: 17 amino acids. CDR3 in amino acids: CASSQDFTSPFYNEQFF. The CDR3 coding sequence is TGCGCCAGCAGCCAAGATTTTACTAGCCCATTTTACAATGAGCAGTTCTTC.

This clonotype has a handful of counts. J is TRBJ1-2 and V is TRBV5-1; 7 positions match TRBD1. After removal of 4 bases from V and 6 bases from J, the junction contained 12 bases not matched to a gene. Germline values: CDR1 SGHRS, CDR2 YFSETQ. This CDR3 comprises 15 residues. CDR3 DNA sequence: TGCGCCAGCAGCGGTACCTCGACAGGGAACCATGGCTACACCTTC. Protein sequence: CASSGTSTGNHGYTF. Using reference TRBV5-1 and TRBJ1-2 for the parts outside the CDR3, the full variable domain is KAGVTQTPRYLIKTRGQQVTLSCSPISGHRSVSWYQQTPGQGLQFLFEYFSETQRNKGNFPGRFSGRQFSNSRSEMNVSTLELGDSALYLCASSGTSTGNHGYTFGSGTRLTVV.

This clonotype was found a few times. The V gene is TRBV7-8, the J gene TRBJ2-5; possibly TRBD2 for D (5 bases). V shed 3 bases and J shed 4 bases, with 12 bases lying between them. Germline V lookup: CDR1 SGHVS, CDR2 FQNEAQ. The CDR3 is 14 amino acids. This chain's CDR3 is CASSFLGLRETQYF. For the CDR3, the DNA is TGTGCCAGCAGCTTTCTAGGACTTCGAGAGACCCAGTACTTC.

The sample holds a few counts of this clonotype. The chain joins TRBV15 to TRBJ2-7, with D unresolved. This CDR3 is 11 amino acids long. Germline V lookup: CDR1 LNHNV, CDR2 YYDKDF (reference sequence). Trimming shortened V by 3 bases and J by 6 bases, and 6 bases separated the two germline ends. In nucleotides, the CDR3 is TGTGCCACCAGCAGTGACACCGAGCAGTACTTC. It yields the protein CATSSDTEQYF.

The V and J genes are TRBV9 and TRBJ1-2, with a possible D match to TRBD1 (5 bases). CDR3 size: 16 residues. V lost 2 bases, J lost 2 bases, and 16 bases lay in between. Germline assignment: CDR1 SGDLS and CDR2 YYNGEE. In DNA, the CDR3 is TGTGCCAGCAGCGTCCCTTTGGCAGGGCCAAACTATGGCTACACCTTC. It yields the protein CASSVPLAGPNYGYTF.

Here the CDR3 DNA reads TGTGCCAGCAGCCTAACTCCGGGACAGGGACTCTACGAGCAGTACTTC. Its protein is CASSLTPGQGLYEQYF. The chain combines TRBV11-2 with TRBJ2-7; 9 bases agree with TRBD1. CDR3 size: 16 residues. Unmatched junction bases numbered 11, after V lost 5 bases and J lost 3 bases. Germline values: CDR1 SGHAT, CDR2 FQNNGV.

This clonotype was detected a few times. The chain links TRBV6-2 or TRBV6-3 to TRBJ1-5; D remains unclear. Trimming took 0 bases from V and 6 from J, leaving 9 bases between them. This CDR3 has 14 amino acids. Germline CDR1 reads MNHEY; CDR2 reads SVGEGT. In nucleotides, the CDR3 is TGTGCCAGCAGTTACTCCCTCGCGCTTCAGCCCCAGCATTTT. Residues: CASSYSLALQPQHF.

Only a few counts were recorded for this clonotype. This chain uses TRBV4-1 with TRBJ1-4, with unresolved D. Trimming shortened V by 1 base and J by 4 bases, and 16 bases separated the two germline ends. Germline V gene sequence: CDR1 MGHRA, CDR2 YSYEKL. CDR3 length: 17 amino acids. This CDR3 is CASSQAQVQAINEKLFF. CDR3 DNA sequence: TGCGCCAGCAGCCAAGCGCAGGTTCAGGCGATTAATGAAAAACTGTTTTTT.

V and J are TRBV7-6 and TRBJ2-1; tentatively, D is TRBD2 (5 bases). Between the trimmed V and J ends, which lost 0 bases and 1 base, there was a span of 10 bases. This CDR3 has 16 amino acids. CDR1 and CDR2 from the germline V gene are SGHVS and FNYEAQ. CDR3 sequence: CASSLAGEGSYNEQFF. DNA of the CDR3: TGTGCCAGCAGCTTAGCGGGAGAAGGATCCTACAATGAGCAGTTCTTC.

The chain links TRBV6-1 to TRBJ2-1; D remains ambiguous. The germline CDR1 and CDR2 sequences are MNHNS and SASEGT. The CDR3 contains 11 residues. Trimming cost V 8 bases and J 6 bases, with 8 bases left between them. CDR3 sequence: CASRTPNEQFF. Here the CDR3 DNA reads TGTGCCAGCCGCACCCCCAATGAGCAGTTCTTC.

This clonotype was found a few times. The rearrangement joins TRBV4-1 to TRBJ2-5, with 9 bases matching TRBD2. The CDR3 length is 16 residues. Germline V gene sequence: CDR1 MGHRA, CDR2 YSYEKL. The V and J ends lost 2 bases and 2 bases, in that order; junction bases with no gene match: 6. The CDR3 here is CASSQRGLAGQETQYF. The CDR3 region has the DNA TGCGCCAGCAGCCAAAGGGGTCTAGCGGGACAAGAGACCCAGTACTTC.

This clonotype has only a few counts. This rearrangement joins TRBV24-1 to TRBJ1-2, with D hard to call. The CDR3 sequence is 14 residues long. CDR1 and CDR2 (germline): KGHDR, SFDVKD. The germline V and J ends were trimmed by 9 bases and 11 bases, with 24 bases remaining between them. The CDR3 sequence is CATQLPGNPSGYTF. CDR3 DNA: TGTGCCACCCAGCTCCCCGGGAACCCCTCGGGATACACCTTC.

This clonotype was counted many times. The chain carries TRBV11-1 and TRBJ2-7; a possible D gene is TRBD1 (5 bases). The CDR3 totals 13 residues. Germline loops: CDR1 SGHAT, CDR2 FQDESV (reference sequence). V was trimmed by 5 bases and J by 6 bases, leaving 14 bases between them. DNA for the CDR3: TGTGCCAGCAGCCCGAATACAGGTGCCGAGCAGTACTTC. This gives the protein CASSPNTGAEQYF.

This clonotype was detected only a few times. The chain joins TRBV7-9 to TRBJ2-7; unclear D gene. The germline V gene has CDR1 SEHNR and CDR2 FQNEAQ (reference sequence). The CDR3 covers 12 residues. Trimming left V 4 bases short and J 5 bases short, with 9 bases between. The CDR3 loop reads CASSSSVHEQYF. The CDR3, as DNA: TGTGCCAGCAGCTCTTCTGTCCACGAGCAGTACTTC.

The sample holds many counts of this clonotype. This chain links TRBV7-6 with TRBJ2-1, with 7 bases lining up with TRBD2. J gave up 5 bases and V 2 bases, and 6 bases lay outside the gene matches. The CDR3 runs 15 residues. Looked up from germline, CDR1 is SGHVS and CDR2 is FNYEAQ. CDR3 in DNA: TGTGCCAGCAGCTTAATCCAGCGGGGAAACAATGAGCAGTTCTTC. The encoded protein is CASSLIQRGNNEQFF.

The V and J genes are TRBV4-1 and TRBJ2-1, with D perhaps TRBD2 (6 bases). V lost 0 bases and J lost 9, with 9 bases in between. The CDR3 runs 13 residues. Germline V gene sequence: CDR1 MGHRA, CDR2 YSYEKL. The CDR3 here is CASSQEEGSEQFF. The CDR3 nucleotides read TGCGCCAGCAGCCAAGAGGAGGGTAGTGAGCAGTTCTTC.

This clonotype was seen only a few times. The rearrangement joins TRBV29-1 to TRBJ2-5; D gene uncertain. The length of the CDR3 is 10 residues. CDR1 is SQVTM, CDR2 ANQGSEA, per germline. The V end was cut by 3 bases, the J end by 5 bases, with 4 bases between. The DNA for the CDR3 is TGCAGCGTTGATCTGGAGACCCAGTACTTC. It yields the protein CSVDLETQYF.

V is TRBV27 and J is TRBJ2-7; D possibly corresponds to TRBD2 (5 bases). Trimming pared 6 bases from V and 4 bases from J, leaving 16 bases between. Germline V CDR1 and CDR2: MNHEY, SMNVEV (reference sequence). This CDR3 comprises 14 residues. For the CDR3, the DNA is TGTGCCAGCAGGACGCCCGGGATCCTTTACGAGCAGTACTTC. It encodes CASRTPGILYEQYF.

The CDR3, as DNA: TGCGCCAGCAGCTTGGGGACAGGGACAGGCACAGATACGCAGTATTTT. Its protein product is CASSLGTGTGTDTQYF. The V gene is TRBV5-1, the J gene TRBJ2-3; TRBD1 matches at 8 bases. The length of the CDR3 is 16 residues. After removal of 0 bases from V and 1 base from J, the junction contained 4 bases not matched to a gene. Germline V gene lookup returns CDR1 SGHRS and CDR2 YFSETQ.

This clonotype was found a few times. The rearrangement uses TRBV9 and TRBJ2-3; 9 nucleotides agree with TRBD1. J lost 5 bases, V lost 4 bases, and 17 bases had no gene match. The CDR3 has 18 residues. Germline V gene sequence: CDR1 SGDLS, CDR2 YYNGEE. CDR3 DNA sequence: TGTGCCAGCAGCCTACGCGGGACAGGGTTGACCTCGAGAGATACGCAGTATTTT. Translation: CASSLRGTGLTSRDTQYF.

This clonotype showed up just a few times. V and J are TRBV12-3 or TRBV12-4 and TRBJ2-5; no firm D call. The CDR3 is 11 amino acids. Trimming shortened V by 5 bases and J by 2 bases, and 3 bases separated the two germline ends. CDR3 bases: TGTGCCAGCAGTGTGCAAGAGACCCAGTACTTC. Translated: CASSVQETQYF.

V usage is TRBV5-1 and J usage is TRBJ2-7; D possibly corresponds to TRBD1 (6 bases). CDR1 and CDR2 (germline): SGHRS, YFSETQ. V was trimmed by 4 bases and J by 4 bases, leaving 15 bases between them. The length of the CDR3 is 14 residues. The CDR3 region has the DNA TGCGCCAGCAGCCCTCAACAGGGCCCATACGAGCAGTACTTC. Its translation is CASSPQQGPYEQYF.

The chain's CDR3 is CASSAIIGTLNTGELFF. The CDR3 DNA is TGTGCCAGCAGTGCAATCATAGGGACGCTTAACACCGGGGAGCTGTTTTTT. This chain joins TRBV25-1 and TRBJ2-2, with D perhaps assigned TRBD1 or TRBD2 (5 bases each). V was trimmed by 4 bases and J by 2 bases, leaving 17 bases between them. The CDR3 totals 17 residues. The germline V gene encodes CDR1 MGHDK and CDR2 SYGVNS.

The V gene is TRBV29-1, the J gene TRBJ1-1; D possibly corresponds to TRBD1 (5 bases). Trimming took off 3 bases at V and 7 bases at J, with 18 bases between the two ends. From germline, CDR1 is SQVTM and CDR2 ANQGSEA. There are 14 residues in the CDR3. The CDR3 coding sequence is TGCAGCGTTGAGTGGACAACCATTAGGGGTGAAGCTTTCTTT. It yields the protein CSVEWTTIRGEAFF.

The J gene is TRBJ1-2, the V gene TRBV6-5; TRBD1 aligns across 8 bases. The CDR3 sequence is 15 residues long. V shed 7 bases, J shed 1 base, and the junction held 8 bases outside the gene matches. Germline CDR1 and CDR2: MNHEY and SVGAGI. This CDR3 is CASTPDRGGNYGYTF. CDR3 sequence (DNA): TGTGCCAGCACTCCCGACAGGGGTGGTAACTATGGCTACACCTTC.